These 22 T cell receptor beta chains were sequenced from one sample in a study of T cell responses to AZD1222 COVID-19 vaccine. This table comes from immunoSEQ multiplex PCR, and its TCRdb copy is limited to in-frame clones, with some not included. The table includes some 90,000 clones, roughly 84% detected once. Sequencing was performed on peripheral blood, taken on day 0 of AZD1222 vaccination. The receptor set was obtained from an adult in good health.

The chain recombines TRBV28 with TRBJ2-7; D may correspond to TRBD1 or TRBD2 (6 bases each). CDR1 and CDR2 (germline): MDHEN, SYDVKM. The V end was cut by 6 bases, the J end by 3 bases, with 15 bases between. The CDR3 has 14 amino acids. CDR3 DNA: TGTGCCAGCAGCCCGCCGGGGGCGCTCTACGAGCAGTACTTC. It translates to CASSPPGALYEQYF.

Written as DNA, the CDR3 is TGTGCCAGCTCAACCGGGACGTACTCCTACGAGCAGTACTTC. It yields the protein CASSTGTYSYEQYF. The rearrangement joins TRBV7-9 to TRBJ2-7; D is perhaps TRBD1 or TRBD2 (5 bases each). V lost 8 bases and J lost 0, with 14 bases in between. CDR1 is SEHNR, CDR2 FQNEAQ, per germline (reference sequence). The CDR3 is made up of 14 amino acids.

J is TRBJ1-5 and V is TRBV6-1; D not certain. Germline CDR1 and CDR2: MNHNS and SASEGT. There are 13 residues in the CDR3. V gave up 3 bases and J gave up 5 bases, with 8 bases separating them. The chain's CDR3 is CASSDTWDQPQHF. CDR3 coding DNA: TGTGCCAGCAGTGATACTTGGGATCAGCCCCAGCATTTT.

The J gene is TRBJ1-5, the V gene TRBV4-2, with TRBD1 as a possible D gene (6 bases). This CDR3 spans 16 amino acids. Germline V gene data show CDR1 as LGHNA and CDR2 as YNFKEQ. V lost 0 bases to trimming and J lost 4 bases, with 13 bases between them. CDR3 coding DNA: TGTGCCAGCAGCCAAGATCCAGGGGTCAGAAATCAGCCCCAGCATTTT. It encodes CASSQDPGVRNQPQHF.

The rearrangement joins TRBV30 to TRBJ2-7; D gene unclear. The germline V gene encodes CDR1 GTSNPN and CDR2 SVGIG (reference sequence). CDR3 length equals 11 residues. CDR3 residues: CAFGTGYEQYF. DNA of the CDR3: TGTGCTTTCGGCACGGGCTACGAGCAGTACTTC.

This chain joins TRBV19 and TRBJ1-2; TRBD1 matches at 10 bases. The CDR3 is 13 amino acids. Trimming took 9 bases from V and 3 from J; bases not matched to a gene: 4. Germline CDR1 LNHDA, CDR2 SQIVND (reference sequence). As DNA, the CDR3 is TGTGCCAGCGGGACAGGGGCATACTATGGCTACACCTTC. Its protein product is CASGTGAYYGYTF.

This clone is a singleton in its sample. V gene TRBV4-1 combines with J gene TRBJ1-1; TRBD1 is a possible D gene (5 bases). Deletions cut 0 bases from V and 2 bases from J, with 16 bases between. Germline V gene sequence: CDR1 MGHRA, CDR2 YSYEKL. The CDR3 is made up of 17 amino acids. CDR3 DNA sequence: TGCGCCAGCAGCCAAGAAGTGTCTGGGGCCAGAAACACTGAAGCTTTCTTT. It yields the protein CASSQEVSGARNTEAFF.

V and J are TRBV19 and TRBJ2-7; 7 bases match TRBD1. The CDR3 contains 14 residues. Germline-derived CDR1 and CDR2 are LNHDA and SQIVND (reference sequence). Trimming at V came to 5 bases and at J to 3 bases, leaving 7 bases not matched to a gene. CDR3 loop: CASSPRWTGYEQYF. The CDR3 coding sequence is TGTGCCAGTAGTCCTCGGTGGACAGGCTACGAGCAGTACTTC. Full variable domain (rest looked up from reference TRBV19 and TRBJ2-7): DGGITQSPKYLFRKEGQNVTLSCEQNLNHDAMYWYRQDPGQGLRLIYYSQIVNDFQKGDIAEGYSVSREKKESFPLTVTSAQKNPTAFYLCASSPRWTGYEQYFGPGTRLTVT.

This chain connects TRBV7-3 to TRBJ1-1, with D possibly matching TRBD1 (6 bases). There are 13 residues in the CDR3. V gave up 3 bases and J gave up 4 bases, with 9 bases separating them. The germline V gene encodes CDR1 SGHTA and CDR2 FQGTGA. This CDR3 is CASSFNRVTEAFF. In nucleotides, the CDR3 is TGTGCCAGCAGCTTCAACAGGGTCACTGAAGCTTTCTTT.

The chain uses TRBV7-2 and TRBJ2-7; 7 bases are a match to TRBD1. The germline gives CDR1 SGHTA, CDR2 FQGNSA. The CDR3 contains 14 residues. V was pared by 5 bases and J by 3 bases, with 7 bases of the junction left unmatched. CDR3: CASSLRQGNYEQYF. Written as DNA, the CDR3 is TGTGCCAGCAGCCTGCGACAGGGTAACTACGAGCAGTACTTC.

The chain links TRBV6-1 to TRBJ2-3; 10 nucleotides line up with TRBD2. Germline V lookup: CDR1 MNHNS, CDR2 SASEGT. Trimming took 4 bases from V and 8 from J; bases not matched to a gene: 12. The CDR3 consists of 16 residues. The CDR3 bases are TGTGCCAGCAGTGCCGCCTTAGCGGGGGGATTAGGTACGCAGTATTTT. This codes for CASSAALAGGLGTQYF.

The chain joins TRBV3-1 (or the pseudogene TRBV3-2) to TRBJ2-7, with TRBD2 matching 16 bases. This CDR3 has 20 residues. The V segment lost 2 bases and the J segment 7 bases; nucleotides outside the gene matches: 17. Germline CDR1 reads LGHDT; CDR2 reads YNNKEL (reference sequence). This CDR3 is CASSQRREGTSGGAPREQYF. The DNA of the CDR3 is TGTGCCAGCAGCCAAAGGCGAGAGGGGACTAGCGGGGGGGCGCCACGAGAGCAGTACTTC.

V usage is TRBV7-2 and J usage is TRBJ1-1, with 7 positions matching TRBD1. CDR3 length equals 15 residues. V lost 5 bases and J lost 2; bases outside the gene matches: 8. The germline gives CDR1 SGHTA, CDR2 FQGNSA. CDR3 region: CASSLYGTVNTEAFF. CDR3 nucleotides: TGTGCCAGCAGCCTATACGGGACAGTCAACACTGAAGCTTTCTTT.

This chain connects TRBV3-1 (or the pseudogene TRBV3-2) to TRBJ2-5, with D perhaps being TRBD1 or TRBD2 (5 bases each). Germline CDR1 is LGHDT and CDR2 is YNNKEL (reference sequence). The CDR3 has 15 residues. V was cut by 0 bases and J by 1 base, with 9 bases left in between. Here the CDR3 reads CASSQDPGAQETQYF. The CDR3 bases are TGTGCCAGCAGCCAAGACCCCGGGGCCCAAGAGACCCAGTACTTC.

The rearrangement joins TRBV4-2 to TRBJ1-2; 7 nucleotides match TRBD1. Germline V gene lookup returns CDR1 LGHNA and CDR2 YNFKEQ. V was clipped by 0 bases and J by 8 bases; unmatched bases: 6. The CDR3 is 14 amino acids. The CDR3 here is CASSQEEGAGGYTF. The DNA for the CDR3 is TGTGCCAGCAGCCAAGAGGAGGGGGCCGGCGGCTACACCTTC.

This sequence joins TRBV12-3 or TRBV12-4 and TRBJ2-6, with D uncertain. This CDR3 contains 13 residues. Trimming pared 0 bases from V and 4 bases from J, leaving 1 base between. For the CDR3, the DNA is TGTGCCAGCAGTTTAGCCGGGGCCAACGTCCTGACTTTC. Encoded protein: CASSLAGANVLTF.

To note about this clone: The junction shows a germline mismatch at one end, possibly a read error. This chain links TRBV19 with TRBJ1-2, with D uncertain. Per the germline V gene, CDR1 is LNHDA and CDR2 is SQIVND (reference sequence). The CDR3 length is 16 residues. The CDR3 nucleotides are TGTGCCAGTAGTACGCTCCGGCTTGAGTTAGGGTATGACTACACCTTC. It encodes CASSTLRLELGYDYTF.

As DNA, the CDR3 is TGCAGCGTTAACGGACAGGGCGGCGGCTACACCTTC. Protein product: CSVNGQGGGYTF. The chain links TRBV29-1 to TRBJ1-2, with 8 bases that match TRBD1. Germline CDR1 SQVTM, CDR2 ANQGSEA. With 5 bases clipped from V and 8 bases from J, the junction kept 7 bases outside the gene matches. The CDR3 has 12 residues.

The rearrangement joins TRBV10-3 to TRBJ1-1; D is ambiguous. The CDR3 runs to 15 residues. The V gene lost 0 bases and the J gene lost 5 bases, with 13 bases spanning the gap. CDR1 is ENHRY, CDR2 SYGVKD, per germline. CDR3: CAISESGIGRTEAFF. CDR3 bases: TGTGCCATCAGTGAGTCGGGTATAGGTAGGACTGAAGCTTTCTTT.

The J gene is TRBJ2-1, the V gene TRBV9; D uncertain. CDR3 size: 13 residues. V lost 4 bases and J lost 5, with 10 bases in between. Germline V gene sequence: CDR1 SGDLS, CDR2 YYNGEE. CDR3 sequence (DNA): TGTGCCAGCAGCAGCCCTAGAAACAATGAGCAGTTCTTC. As protein: CASSSPRNNEQFF.

The V gene is TRBV5-5, the J gene TRBJ1-3; 9 bases are shared with TRBD1. The germline CDR1 and CDR2 sequences are SGHKS and YYEKEE (reference sequence). The V gene end was trimmed by 5 bases and the J gene end by 4 bases; junction bases not matched to a gene: 4. This CDR3 contains 14 residues. The CDR3 DNA sequence: TGTGCCAGCAGAGGACAGGGGACCGGAAACACCATATATTTT. It specifies CASRGQGTGNTIYF.

This chain uses TRBV6-5 with TRBJ2-7; 10 nucleotides line up with TRBD1. The CDR3 consists of 15 residues. Germline V lookup: CDR1 MNHEY, CDR2 SVGAGI. J lost 6 bases, V lost 2 bases, and 7 bases had no gene match. The CDR3 here is CASSYVPGQGSEQYF. DNA of the CDR3: TGTGCCAGCAGTTACGTTCCGGGACAGGGGAGCGAGCAGTACTTC.